This T cell receptor (beta chain) was identified in a study of vaccination effects on CD4 cells after COVID-19. Study-wide background: Participants completed two doses of the BNT162b2 or mRNA-1273 vaccine.

This clone came up a few times. Its specificity is unknown. Antigen-specific CD4+ T cells were expanded with viral peptide pools in the ViraFEST assay before sequencing. Culture proceeded for approximately 10 days, and CD4+ T cells were then isolated. No vaccinee had earlier SARS-CoV-2 infection, and nucleocapsid antibodies were negative. In the cultures, half the medium was exchanged for IL-2 medium on days 3 and 7. This CDR3 contains 13 residues. Germline values: CDR1 LNHDA, CDR2 SQIVND (reference sequence). With 3 bases removed from V and 11 bases from J, the gap between germline ends came to 14 bases. The repertoire was sequenced with immunoSEQ multiplex PCR; TCRdb's copy has only in-frame clones and lacks some. The top ten hold under 14% of the sample, which has just under 45,000 clones, roughly four fifths seen once.

The sequence was collected from a human donor who received a COVID-19 vaccine. This chain connects TRBV19 to TRBJ1-5; D gene unclear. Here the sequenced sample was CD4+ T cells from PBMCs cultured with SARS-CoV-2 spike peptides, taken before COVID-19 vaccination. CDR3 DNA: TGTGCCAGTAGTATTGGTCGGCTTTCGGCCCAGCATTTT. Translating gives CASSIGRLSAQHF.